Each of the 9 T cell receptor beta chains below was sequenced from the same sample in a study of blood T cell repertoires in COVID-19. Profiled with immunoSEQ multiplex PCR; TCRdb holds only in-frame clones, not every one. There are 35,000 to 50,000 clones in the sample; roughly 74% occur only once, and 50% to 75% lies in the top ten. Material: peripheral blood. The source of these receptors is a man at least 80 years old with acute or convalescent COVID-19.

V gene TRBV9 combines with J gene TRBJ1-4; tentative D call: TRBD1 (6 bases). V was trimmed by 1 base and J by 5 bases, leaving 6 bases between them. CDR1 is SGDLS, CDR2 YYNGEE, per germline. CDR3 length: 13 residues. CDR3 coding DNA: TGTGCCAGCAGCGTAACAGGGAATGAAAAACTGTTTTTT. It codes for CASSVTGNEKLFF.

This clone was detected only a few times. This chain uses TRBV30 with TRBJ2-1; TRBD2 matches 11 bases. CDR1 is GTSNPN, CDR2 SVGIG, per germline (reference sequence). This CDR3 spans 17 amino acids. The V gene end was trimmed by 0 bases and the J gene end by 1 base; junction bases not matched to a gene: 5. CDR3 DNA sequence: TGTGCCTGGAGTGTACTCGCTAGCGGGAGGTCCTACAATGAGCAGTTCTTC. Residues: CAWSVLASGRSYNEQFF.

This clone appeared a single time. CDR3 in DNA: TGTGCCAGCAGGGTAGGACAGGGAGGTAGGCAGTTCTTC. It codes for CASRVGQGGRQFF. This rearrangement joins TRBV6-5 to TRBJ2-1, with 8 positions matching TRBD1. The CDR3 runs to 13 residues. Looked up from germline, CDR1 is MNHEY and CDR2 is SVGAGI. J lost 12 bases, V lost 6 bases, and 10 bases had no gene match.

V gene TRBV6-2 or TRBV6-3 combines with J gene TRBJ2-1; TRBD2 might be the D (6 bases). V lost 6 bases and J lost 5, with 17 bases in between. Germline V gene data show CDR1 as MNHEY and CDR2 as SVGEGT. The CDR3 has 15 residues. The CDR3 reads CASSSDYQINNEQFF. The CDR3 DNA reads TGTGCCAGCAGCTCGGACTACCAAATAAACAATGAGCAGTTCTTC.

The rearrangement links TRBV6-1 to TRBJ1-4; D may be TRBD1 (5 bases). The ends were cut back, 2 bases at V and 6 bases at J, with 16 bases in the middle. The CDR3 extends over 16 amino acids. Germline V gene lookup returns CDR1 MNHNS and CDR2 SASEGT. The CDR3 DNA follows: TGTGCCAGCAGTGAAAATCTAGGGGTTCTATATGAAAAACTGTTTTTT. Residues: CASSENLGVLYEKLFF.

The V and J genes are TRBV5-6 and TRBJ2-7; 10 positions agree with TRBD2. CDR3 length: 15 amino acids. V was clipped by 4 bases and J by 5 bases; unmatched bases: 9. CDR1 and CDR2 from the germline V gene are SGHDT and YYEEEE. CDR3 sequence reads: CASSILAGVSDEQYF. The CDR3 DNA is TGTGCCAGCAGCATTCTAGCGGGAGTAAGCGACGAGCAGTACTTC.

Remarks on this clone: Other DNA sequences in this sample translate to the same CDR3. The chain couples TRBV7-2 to TRBJ2-5; the match to TRBD2 covers 9 bases. Losses at the gene ends were 3 bases for V and 5 bases for J; bases not matched to a gene: 4. CDR1 is SGHTA, CDR2 FQGNSA, per germline. This CDR3 region has 14 residues. CDR3 in DNA: TGTGCCAGCAGCTTGGCGGGAGGGGGGGAGACCCAGTACTTC. Protein: CASSLAGGGETQYF.

The rearrangement links TRBV2 to TRBJ2-1, with 8 bases fitting TRBD2. Germline CDR1 and CDR2: SNHLY and FYNNEI. The CDR3 spans 13 residues. The J segment lost 10 bases and the V segment lost 6 bases, leaving 8 bases of the junction unmatched. CDR3 in DNA: TGTGCCAGCAGCTCAGGACTAGCAAACGAGCAGTTCTTC. This gives the protein CASSSGLANEQFF.

This chain links TRBV28 with TRBJ2-2; 9 positions match TRBD1. The CDR3 contains 15 residues. Trimming at V came to 5 bases and at J to 6 bases, leaving 7 bases not matched to a gene. Germline V gives CDR1 MDHEN, CDR2 SYDVKM. In DNA, the CDR3 is TGTGCCAGCAGTGGGTGGACAGGGGATGCCGGGGAGCTGTTTTTT. This sequence encodes CASSGWTGDAGELFF.